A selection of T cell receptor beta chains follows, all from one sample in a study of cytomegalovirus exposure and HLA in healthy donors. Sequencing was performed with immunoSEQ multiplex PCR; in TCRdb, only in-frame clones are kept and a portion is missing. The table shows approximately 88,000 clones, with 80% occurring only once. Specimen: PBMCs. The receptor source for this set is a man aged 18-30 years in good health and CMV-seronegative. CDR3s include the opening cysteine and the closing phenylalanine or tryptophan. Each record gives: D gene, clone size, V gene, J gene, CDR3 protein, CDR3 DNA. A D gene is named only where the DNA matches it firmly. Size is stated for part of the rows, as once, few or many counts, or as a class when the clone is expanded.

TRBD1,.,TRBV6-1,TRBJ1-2,CASSELGDRSVYGYTF,TGTGCCAGCAGTGAATTGGGGGACAGGTCAGTCTATGGCTACACCTTC
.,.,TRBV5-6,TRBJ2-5,CASSLVPEAEQYF,TGTGCCAGCAGCTTGGTTCCGGAGGCAGAGCAGTACTTC
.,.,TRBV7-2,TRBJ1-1,CASSFSTENTEAFF,TGTGCCAGCAGCTTTTCTACAGAGAACACTGAAGCTTTCTTT
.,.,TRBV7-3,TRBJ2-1,CASSLSGPNNNEQFF,TGTGCCAGCAGCTTAAGTGGGCCTAACAACAATGAGCAGTTCTTC
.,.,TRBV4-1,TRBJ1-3,CASSQAGAGNTIYF,TGCGCCAGCAGCCAAGCAGGCGCTGGAAACACCATATATTTT
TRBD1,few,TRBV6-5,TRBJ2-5,CASSYSSTGRRTQYF,TGTGCCAGCAGTTACTCTTCGACAGGGAGACGGACCCAGTACTTC
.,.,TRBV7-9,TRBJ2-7,CASSFSSYEQYF,TGTGCCAGCAGCTTCTCCTCCTACGAGCAGTACTTC
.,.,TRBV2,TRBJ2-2,CASREDNTGELFF,TGTGCCAGCAGGGAGGACAACACCGGGGAGCTGTTTTTT
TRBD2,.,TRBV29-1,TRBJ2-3,CSVELAGGPDTQYF,TGCAGCGTTGAACTAGCGGGGGGCCCAGATACGCAGTATTTT
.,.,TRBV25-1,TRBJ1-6,CASSEQGSRSPLHF,TGTGCCAGCAGTGAACAGGGGAGCAGATCACCCCTCCACTTT
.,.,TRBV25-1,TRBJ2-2,CASSESEVDTGELFF,TGTGCCAGCAGTGAATCCGAGGTAGACACCGGGGAGCTGTTTTTT
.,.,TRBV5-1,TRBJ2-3,CASSHQQGRGTDTQYF,TGCGCCAGCAGCCACCAGCAGGGTAGGGGCACAGATACGCAGTATTTT
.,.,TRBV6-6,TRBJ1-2,CASSTPPPPGLGGYTF,TGTGCCAGCAGTACACCCCCTCCCCCAGGGTTAGGGGGCTACACCTTC